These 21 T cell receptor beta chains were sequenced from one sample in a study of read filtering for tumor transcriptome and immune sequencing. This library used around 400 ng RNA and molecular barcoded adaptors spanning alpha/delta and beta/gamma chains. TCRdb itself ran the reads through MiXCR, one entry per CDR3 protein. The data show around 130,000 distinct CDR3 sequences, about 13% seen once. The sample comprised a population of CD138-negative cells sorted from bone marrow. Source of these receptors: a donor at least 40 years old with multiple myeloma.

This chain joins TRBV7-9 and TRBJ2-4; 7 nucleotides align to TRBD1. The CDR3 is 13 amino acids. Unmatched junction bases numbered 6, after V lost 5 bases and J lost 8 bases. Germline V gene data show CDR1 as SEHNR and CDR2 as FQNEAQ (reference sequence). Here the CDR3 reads CASSARQGDIQYF. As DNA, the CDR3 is TGTGCCAGCAGCGCCAGACAGGGTGACATTCAGTACTTC.

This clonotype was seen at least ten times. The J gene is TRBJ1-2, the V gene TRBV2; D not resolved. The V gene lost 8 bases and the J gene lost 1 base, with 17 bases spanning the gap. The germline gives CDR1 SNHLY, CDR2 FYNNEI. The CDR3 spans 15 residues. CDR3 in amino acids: CASRSRLSLNYGYTF. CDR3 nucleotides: TGTGCCAGCCGGTCGCGATTATCCCTTAACTATGGCTACACCTTC. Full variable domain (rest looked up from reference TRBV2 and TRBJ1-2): EPEVTQTPSHQVTQMGQEVILRCVPISNHLYFYWYRQILGQKVEFLVSFYNNEISEKSEIFDDQFSVERPDGSNFTLKIRSTKLEDSAMYFCASRSRLSLNYGYTFGSGTRLTVV.

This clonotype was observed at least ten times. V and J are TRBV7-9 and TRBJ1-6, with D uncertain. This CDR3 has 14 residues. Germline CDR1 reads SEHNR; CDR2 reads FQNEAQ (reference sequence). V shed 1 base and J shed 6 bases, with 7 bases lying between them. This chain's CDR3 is CASSLETPNSPLHF. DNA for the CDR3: TGTGCCAGCAGCTTAGAGACCCCTAATTCACCCCTCCACTTT.

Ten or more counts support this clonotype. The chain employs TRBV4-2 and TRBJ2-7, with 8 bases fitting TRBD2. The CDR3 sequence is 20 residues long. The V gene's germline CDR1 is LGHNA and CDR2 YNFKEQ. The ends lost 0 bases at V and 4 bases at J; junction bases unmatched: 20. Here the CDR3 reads CASSQDQGSKSGGLAYEQYF. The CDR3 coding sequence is TGTGCCAGCAGCCAAGATCAGGGTAGTAAGTCGGGAGGGCTAGCTTACGAGCAGTACTTC.

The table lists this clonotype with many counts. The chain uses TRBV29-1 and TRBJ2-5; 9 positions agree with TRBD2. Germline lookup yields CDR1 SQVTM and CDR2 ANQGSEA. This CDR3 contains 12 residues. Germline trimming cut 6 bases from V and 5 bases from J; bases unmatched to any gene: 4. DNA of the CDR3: TGCAGCGTCTTTGCGGGAGGGGAGACCCAGTACTTC. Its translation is CSVFAGGETQYF.

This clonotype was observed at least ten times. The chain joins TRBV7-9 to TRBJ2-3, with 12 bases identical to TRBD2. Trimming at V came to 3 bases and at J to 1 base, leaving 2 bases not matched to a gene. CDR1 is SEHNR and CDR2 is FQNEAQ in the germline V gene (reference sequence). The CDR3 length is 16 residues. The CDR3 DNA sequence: TGTGCCAGCAGCTTGACTAGCGGGAGCGGCACAGATACGCAGTATTTT. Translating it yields CASSLTSGSGTDTQYF.

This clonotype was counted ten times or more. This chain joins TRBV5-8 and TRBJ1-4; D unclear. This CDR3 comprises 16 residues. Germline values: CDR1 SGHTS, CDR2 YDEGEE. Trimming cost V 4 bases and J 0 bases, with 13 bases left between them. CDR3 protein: CASSPGESATNEKLFF. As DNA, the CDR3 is TGTGCCAGCAGCCCCGGCGAGAGTGCAACTAATGAAAAACTGTTTTTT.

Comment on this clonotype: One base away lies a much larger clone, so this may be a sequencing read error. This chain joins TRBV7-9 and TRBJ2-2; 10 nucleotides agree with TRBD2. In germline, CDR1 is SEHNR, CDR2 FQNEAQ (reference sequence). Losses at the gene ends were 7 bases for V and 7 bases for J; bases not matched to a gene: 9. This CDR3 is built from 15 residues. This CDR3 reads CASIISGRSVGELFF. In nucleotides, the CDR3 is TGTGCCAGCATAATTAGCGGGAGGAGTGTCGGGGAGCTGTTTTTT.

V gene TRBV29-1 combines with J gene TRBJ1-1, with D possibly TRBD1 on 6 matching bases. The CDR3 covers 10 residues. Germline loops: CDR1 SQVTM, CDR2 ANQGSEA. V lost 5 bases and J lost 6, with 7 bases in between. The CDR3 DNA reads TGCAGCGTTAGGGGGTCTGAAGCTTTCTTT. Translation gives CSVRGSEAFF.

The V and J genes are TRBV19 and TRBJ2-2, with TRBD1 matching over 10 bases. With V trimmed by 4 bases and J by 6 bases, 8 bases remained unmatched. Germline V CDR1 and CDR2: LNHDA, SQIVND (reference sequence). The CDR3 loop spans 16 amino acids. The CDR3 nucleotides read TGTGCCAGTAGTACCGACCGGGACAGGGGTCCCGGGGAGCTGTTTTTT. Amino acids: CASSTDRDRGPGELFF.

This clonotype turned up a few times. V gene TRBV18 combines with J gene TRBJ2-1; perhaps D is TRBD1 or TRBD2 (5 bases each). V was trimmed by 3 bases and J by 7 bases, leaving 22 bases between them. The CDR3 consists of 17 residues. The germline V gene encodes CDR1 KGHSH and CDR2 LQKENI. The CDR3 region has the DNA TGTGCCAGCTCACCCCGTGCGTTGGGACGCACGAGGAATGAGCAGTTCTTC. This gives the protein CASSPRALGRTRNEQFF.

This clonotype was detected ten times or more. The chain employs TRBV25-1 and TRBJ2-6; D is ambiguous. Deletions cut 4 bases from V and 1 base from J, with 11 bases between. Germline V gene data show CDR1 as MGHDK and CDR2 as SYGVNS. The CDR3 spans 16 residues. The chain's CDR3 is CASSGLTESGANVLTF. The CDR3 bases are TGTGCCAGCAGTGGACTGACTGAGTCTGGGGCCAACGTCCTGACTTTC.

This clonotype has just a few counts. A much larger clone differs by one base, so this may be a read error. The CDR3 nucleotides are TGTGCCAGCAGTGGGACTAGCGGGAGTGCAAGGGAGCAGTTCTTC. Translating gives CASSGTSGSAREQFF. This chain uses TRBV6-6 with TRBJ2-1; 14 nucleotides agree with TRBD2. The CDR3 has 15 amino acids. Per germline, CDR1 MNHNY and CDR2 SVGAGI (reference sequence). V lost 5 bases, J lost 10 bases, and 7 bases stayed unmatched.

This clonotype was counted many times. The DNA of the CDR3 is TGTGCTAGTGTAGCGGGGAACTACGAGCAGTACTTC. Encoded protein: CASVAGNYEQYF. The V gene is TRBV12-5, the J gene TRBJ2-7, with 8 bases fitting TRBD2. CDR1 LGHNT and CDR2 FRNRAP come from the germline V gene. The CDR3 runs 12 residues. After removal of 7 bases from V and 3 bases from J, the junction contained 2 bases not matched to a gene. Looking up the rest from reference TRBV12-5 and TRBJ2-7 gives the full variable domain: DARVTQTPRHKVTEMGQEVTMRCQPILGHNTVFWYRQTMMQGLELLAYFRNRAPLDDSGMPKDRFSAEMPDATLATLKIQPSEPRDSAVYFCASVAGNYEQYFGPGTRLTVT.

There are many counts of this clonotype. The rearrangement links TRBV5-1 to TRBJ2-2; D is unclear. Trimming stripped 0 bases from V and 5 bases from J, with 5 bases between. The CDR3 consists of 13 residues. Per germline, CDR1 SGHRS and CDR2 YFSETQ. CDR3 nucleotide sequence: TGCGCCAGCAGCTTGGAATCTACCGGGGAGCTGTTTTTT. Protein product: CASSLESTGELFF.

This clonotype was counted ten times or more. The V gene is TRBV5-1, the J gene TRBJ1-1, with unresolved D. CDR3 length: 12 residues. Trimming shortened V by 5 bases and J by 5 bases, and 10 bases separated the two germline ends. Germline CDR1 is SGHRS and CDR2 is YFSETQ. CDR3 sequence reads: CASSGPGTEAFF. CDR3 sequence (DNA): TGCGCCAGCAGTGGCCCGGGGACTGAAGCTTTCTTT.

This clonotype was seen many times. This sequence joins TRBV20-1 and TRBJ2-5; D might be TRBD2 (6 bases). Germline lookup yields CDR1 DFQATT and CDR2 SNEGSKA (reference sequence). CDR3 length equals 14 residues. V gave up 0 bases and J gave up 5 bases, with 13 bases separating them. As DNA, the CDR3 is TGCAGTGCTAGAGAAGGGACTCCCCGGGAGACCCAGTACTTC. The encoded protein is CSAREGTPRETQYF.

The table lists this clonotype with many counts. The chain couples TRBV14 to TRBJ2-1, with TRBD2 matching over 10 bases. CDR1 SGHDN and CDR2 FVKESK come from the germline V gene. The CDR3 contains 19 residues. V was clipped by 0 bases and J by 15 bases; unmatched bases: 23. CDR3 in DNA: TGTGCCAGCAGCCAAGATCGGTATGGGATAGCGGGAGGCCCTAAGGGACGGTTCTTC. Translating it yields CASSQDRYGIAGGPKGRFF. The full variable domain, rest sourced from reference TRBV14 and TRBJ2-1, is EAGVTQFPSHSVIEKGQTVTLRCDPISGHDNLYWYRRVMGKEIKFLLHFVKESKQDESGMPNNRFLAERTGGTYSTLKVQPAELEDSGVYFCASSQDRYGIAGGPKGRFFGPGTRLTVL.

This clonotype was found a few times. The CDR3 here is CASSFRQGTYSKQFF. The CDR3 DNA sequence: TGTGCCAGCAGCTTTCGGCAGGGGACCTACAGTAAGCAGTTCTTC. This chain connects TRBV7-3 to TRBJ2-1; perhaps TRBD1 as D (6 bases). Trimming removed 3 bases from V and 11 bases from J, with 20 bases in between. Germline V lookup: CDR1 SGHTA, CDR2 FQGTGA. This CDR3 comprises 15 residues.

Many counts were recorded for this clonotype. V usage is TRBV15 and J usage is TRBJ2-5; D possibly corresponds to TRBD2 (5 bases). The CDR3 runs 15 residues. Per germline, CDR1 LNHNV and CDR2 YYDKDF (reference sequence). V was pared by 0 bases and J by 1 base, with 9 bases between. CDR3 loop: CATSRDSGFQETQYF. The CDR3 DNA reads TGTGCCACCAGCAGAGATTCGGGGTTCCAAGAGACCCAGTACTTC.

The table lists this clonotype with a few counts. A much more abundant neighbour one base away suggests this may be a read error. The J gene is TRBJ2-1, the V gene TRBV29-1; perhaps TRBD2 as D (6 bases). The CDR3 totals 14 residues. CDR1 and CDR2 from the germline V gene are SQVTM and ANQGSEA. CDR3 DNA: TGCAGCGGGGTCCTAGCGAACTCCTACAATGAGCGGTTCTTC. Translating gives CSGVLANSYNERFF.